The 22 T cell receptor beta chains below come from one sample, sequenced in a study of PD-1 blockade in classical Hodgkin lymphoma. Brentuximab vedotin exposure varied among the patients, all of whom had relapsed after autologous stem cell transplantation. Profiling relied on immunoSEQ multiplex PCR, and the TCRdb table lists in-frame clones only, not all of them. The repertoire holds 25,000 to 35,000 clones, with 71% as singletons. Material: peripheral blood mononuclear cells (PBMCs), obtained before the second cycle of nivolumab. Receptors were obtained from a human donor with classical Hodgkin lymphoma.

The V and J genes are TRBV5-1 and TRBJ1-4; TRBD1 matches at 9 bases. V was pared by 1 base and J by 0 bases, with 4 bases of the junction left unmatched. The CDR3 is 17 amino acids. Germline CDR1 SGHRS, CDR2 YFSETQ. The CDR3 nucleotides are TGCGCCAGCAGCTTGTGGGGACAGGGCTCAACTAATGAAAAACTGTTTTTT. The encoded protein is CASSLWGQGSTNEKLFF.

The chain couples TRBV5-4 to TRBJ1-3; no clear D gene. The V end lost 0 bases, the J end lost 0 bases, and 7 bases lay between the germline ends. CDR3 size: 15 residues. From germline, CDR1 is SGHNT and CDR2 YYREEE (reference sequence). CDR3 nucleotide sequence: TGTGCCAGCAGCTTGGGAGGCCCCTCTGGAAACACCATATATTTT. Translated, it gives CASSLGGPSGNTIYF.

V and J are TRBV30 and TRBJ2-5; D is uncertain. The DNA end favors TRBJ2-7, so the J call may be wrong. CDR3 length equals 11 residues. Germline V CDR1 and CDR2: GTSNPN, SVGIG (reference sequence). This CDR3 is CAWSLNYEQYF. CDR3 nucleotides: TGTGCCTGGAGTTTGAATTACGAGCAGTACTTC.

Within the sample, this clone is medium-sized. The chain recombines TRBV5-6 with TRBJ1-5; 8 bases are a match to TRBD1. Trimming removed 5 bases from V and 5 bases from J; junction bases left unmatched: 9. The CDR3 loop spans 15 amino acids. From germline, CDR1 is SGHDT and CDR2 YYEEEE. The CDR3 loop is CASSSDRGLDQPQHF. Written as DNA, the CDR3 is TGTGCCAGCAGTTCTGACAGGGGCCTTGATCAGCCCCAGCATTTT.

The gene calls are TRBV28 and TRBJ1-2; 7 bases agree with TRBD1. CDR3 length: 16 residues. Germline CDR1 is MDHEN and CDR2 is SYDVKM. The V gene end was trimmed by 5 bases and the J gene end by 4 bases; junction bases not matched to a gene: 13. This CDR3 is CASSPLDRAFGYGYTF. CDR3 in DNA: TGTGCCAGCAGTCCCCTCGACAGGGCGTTCGGCTATGGCTACACCTTC.

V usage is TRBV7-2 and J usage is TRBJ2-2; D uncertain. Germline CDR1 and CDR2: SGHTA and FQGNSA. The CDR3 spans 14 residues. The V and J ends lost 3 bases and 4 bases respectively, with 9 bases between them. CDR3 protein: CASSLVSTTGELFF. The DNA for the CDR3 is TGTGCCAGCAGCTTGGTCTCAACCACCGGGGAGCTGTTTTTT.

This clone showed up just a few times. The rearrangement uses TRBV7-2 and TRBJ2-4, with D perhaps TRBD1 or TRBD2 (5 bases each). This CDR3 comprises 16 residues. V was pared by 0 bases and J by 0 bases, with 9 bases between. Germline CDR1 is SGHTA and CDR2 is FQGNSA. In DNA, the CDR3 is TGTGCCAGCAGCTTAGCGGGGGTAGGAGCCAAAAACATTCAGTACTTC. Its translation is CASSLAGVGAKNIQYF.

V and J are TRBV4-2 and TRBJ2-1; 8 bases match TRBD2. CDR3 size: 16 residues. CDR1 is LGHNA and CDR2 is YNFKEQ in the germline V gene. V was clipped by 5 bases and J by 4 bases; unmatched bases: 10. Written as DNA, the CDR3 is TGTGCCAGCAGCTCCAGCGGTAGCGGGGATTACAATGAGCAGTTCTTC. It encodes CASSSSGSGDYNEQFF.

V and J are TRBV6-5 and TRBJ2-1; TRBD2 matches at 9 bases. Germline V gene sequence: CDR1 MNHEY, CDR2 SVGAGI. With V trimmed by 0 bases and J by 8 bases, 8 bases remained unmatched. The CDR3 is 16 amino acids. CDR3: CASSYSAGGPSHEQFF. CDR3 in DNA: TGTGCCAGCAGTTACTCGGCGGGGGGGCCATCCCATGAGCAGTTCTTC.

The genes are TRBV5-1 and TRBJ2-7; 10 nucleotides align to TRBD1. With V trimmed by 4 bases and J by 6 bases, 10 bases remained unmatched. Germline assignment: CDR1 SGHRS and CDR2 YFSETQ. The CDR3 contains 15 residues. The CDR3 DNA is TGCGCCAGCAGCGTCACCGGGACAGGGGAGGCCGAGCAGTACTTC. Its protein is CASSVTGTGEAEQYF.

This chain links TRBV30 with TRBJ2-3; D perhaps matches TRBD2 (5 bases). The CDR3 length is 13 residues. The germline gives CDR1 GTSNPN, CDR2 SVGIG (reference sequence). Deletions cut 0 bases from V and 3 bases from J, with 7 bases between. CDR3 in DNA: TGTGCCTGGAGTGTACTAGGGACAGATACGCAGTATTTT. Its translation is CAWSVLGTDTQYF.

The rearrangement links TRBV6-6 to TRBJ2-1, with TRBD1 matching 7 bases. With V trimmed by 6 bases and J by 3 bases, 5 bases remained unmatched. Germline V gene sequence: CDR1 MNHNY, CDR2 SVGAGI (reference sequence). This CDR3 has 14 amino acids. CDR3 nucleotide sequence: TGTGCCAGCAGACGACAGGGCAGCTACAATGAGCAGTTCTTC. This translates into CASRRQGSYNEQFF.

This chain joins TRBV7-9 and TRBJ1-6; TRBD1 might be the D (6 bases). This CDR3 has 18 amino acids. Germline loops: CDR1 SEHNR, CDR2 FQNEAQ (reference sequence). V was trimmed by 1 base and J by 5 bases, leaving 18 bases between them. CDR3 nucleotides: TGTGCCAGCAGCTTAGGGGGGGACACCGGCCTGCATAATTCACCCCTCCACTTT. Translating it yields CASSLGGDTGLHNSPLHF.

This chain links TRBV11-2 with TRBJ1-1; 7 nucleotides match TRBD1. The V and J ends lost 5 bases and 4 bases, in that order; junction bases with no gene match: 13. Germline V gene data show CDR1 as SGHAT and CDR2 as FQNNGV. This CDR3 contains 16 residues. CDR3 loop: CASSPRTGRLSTEAFF. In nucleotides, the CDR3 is TGTGCCAGCAGCCCAAGGACAGGAAGGTTAAGCACTGAAGCTTTCTTT.

Here the CDR3 reads CASSEPGQGSSNTEAFF. The DNA of the CDR3 is TGTGCCAGCAGTGAGCCGGGACAGGGATCCTCGAACACTGAAGCTTTCTTT. J is TRBJ1-1 and V is TRBV2; TRBD1 agrees at 9 bases. Trimming cost V 3 bases and J 1 base; bases outside gene matches: 9. Germline V CDR1 and CDR2: SNHLY, FYNNEI. The CDR3 totals 17 residues. The full variable domain, rest sourced from reference TRBV2 and TRBJ1-1, is EPEVTQTPSHQVTQMGQEVILRCVPISNHLYFYWYRQILGQKVEFLVSFYNNEISEKSEIFDDQFSVERPDGSNFTLKIRSTKLEDSAMYFCASSEPGQGSSNTEAFFGQGTRLTVV.

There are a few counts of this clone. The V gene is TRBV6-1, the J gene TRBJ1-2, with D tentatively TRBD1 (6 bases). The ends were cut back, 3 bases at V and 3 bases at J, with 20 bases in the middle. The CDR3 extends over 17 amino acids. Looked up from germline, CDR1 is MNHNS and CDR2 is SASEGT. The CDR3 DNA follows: TGTGCCAGCAGTGATTCCGGGACATACTCTGGGGACTATGGCTACACCTTC. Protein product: CASSDSGTYSGDYGYTF.

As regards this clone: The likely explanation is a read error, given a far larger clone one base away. CDR3: CASSRFGTETVYQPQHF. CDR3 in DNA: TGTGCCAGCAGCCGATTTGGGACGGAGACTGTCTATCAGCCCCAGCATTTT. The rearrangement uses TRBV5-8 and TRBJ1-5, with D possibly matching TRBD1 (5 bases). Trimming took 4 bases from V and 5 from J, leaving 22 bases between them. CDR3 length: 17 amino acids. The germline CDR1 and CDR2 sequences are SGHTS and YDEGEE.

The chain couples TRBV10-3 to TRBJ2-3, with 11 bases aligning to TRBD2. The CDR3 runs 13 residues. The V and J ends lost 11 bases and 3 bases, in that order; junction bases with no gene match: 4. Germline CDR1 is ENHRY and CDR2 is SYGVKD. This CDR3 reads CALASGGTDTQYF. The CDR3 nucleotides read TGTGCCCTCGCTAGCGGGGGGACAGATACGCAGTATTTT.

The CDR3 DNA follows: TGCGCCAGCAGCCAAGATATGCTTTCGAGAGGATCCTTTAACAACAATGAGCAGTTCTTC. It translates to CASSQDMLSRGSFNNNEQFF. The chain uses TRBV4-3 and TRBJ2-1; the D is unclear. This CDR3 region has 20 residues. Deletions cut 0 bases from V and 5 bases from J, with 26 bases between. CDR1 is LGHNA and CDR2 is YSLEER in the germline V gene.

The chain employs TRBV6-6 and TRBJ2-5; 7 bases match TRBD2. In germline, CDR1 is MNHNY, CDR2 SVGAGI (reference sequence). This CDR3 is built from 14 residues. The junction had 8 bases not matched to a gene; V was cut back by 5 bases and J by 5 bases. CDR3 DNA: TGTGCCAGCAGTCAGAGTCGGGGGGTGGAGACCCAGTACTTC. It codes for CASSQSRGVETQYF.

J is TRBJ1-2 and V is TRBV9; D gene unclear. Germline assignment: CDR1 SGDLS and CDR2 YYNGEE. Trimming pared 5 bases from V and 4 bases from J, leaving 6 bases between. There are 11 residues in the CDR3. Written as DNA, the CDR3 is TGTGCCAGCAGTCTAGCCTATGGCTACACCTTC. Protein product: CASSLAYGYTF.

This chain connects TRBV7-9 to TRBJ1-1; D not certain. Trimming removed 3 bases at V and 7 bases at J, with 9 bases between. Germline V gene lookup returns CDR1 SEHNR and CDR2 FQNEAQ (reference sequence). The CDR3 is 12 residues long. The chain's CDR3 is CASSFIDFEAFF. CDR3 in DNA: TGTGCCAGCAGCTTTATAGATTTTGAAGCTTTCTTT.